The 10 T cell receptor beta chains reported below all come from one sample, sequenced in a study of blood T cell repertoires in COVID-19. Profiled with immunoSEQ multiplex PCR; TCRdb holds only in-frame clones, not every one. The table records tens of thousands of clones, about 83% of them present only once. The sample comprised peripheral blood. The origin of the receptors is a woman in her seventies with acute or convalescent COVID-19.

CDR3 protein: CASSEGYAGAGNSPLHF. The CDR3 region has the DNA TGCGCCAGCAGTGAAGGGTACGCTGGGGCTGGAAATTCACCCCTCCACTTT. This chain connects TRBV10-2 to TRBJ1-6, with a possible D match to TRBD1 (5 bases). From germline, CDR1 is WSHSY and CDR2 SAAADI. The CDR3 length is 17 residues. V was trimmed by 3 bases and J by 7 bases, leaving 19 bases between them.

The chain employs TRBV9 and TRBJ1-1; D gene ambiguous. V dropped 4 bases and J dropped 4 bases, with 11 bases sitting between them. The germline V gene encodes CDR1 SGDLS and CDR2 YYNGEE. The CDR3 runs to 13 residues. CDR3 region: CASSPWESTEAFF. In nucleotides, the CDR3 is TGTGCCAGCAGCCCCTGGGAGTCCACTGAAGCTTTCTTT.

V is TRBV19 and J is TRBJ1-4; D gene unclear. The V gene lost 7 bases and the J gene lost 7 bases, with 16 bases spanning the gap. The CDR3 totals 14 residues. Germline lookup yields CDR1 LNHDA and CDR2 SQIVND (reference sequence). CDR3 region: CASKSHGESEKLFF. The CDR3 nucleotides read TGTGCCAGTAAGAGCCACGGGGAAAGTGAAAAACTGTTTTTT.

The rearrangement uses TRBV25-1 and TRBJ1-1; the D is unclear. The CDR3 runs 13 residues. Germline V lookup: CDR1 MGHDK, CDR2 SYGVNS. Trimming shortened V by 9 bases and J by 1 base, and 12 bases separated the two germline ends. The CDR3 loop is CASQTVGNTEAFF. CDR3 nucleotides: TGTGCCAGTCAGACTGTGGGGAACACTGAAGCTTTCTTT.

This chain uses TRBV25-1 with TRBJ1-6; TRBD1 agrees at 9 bases. CDR3 size: 16 residues. Germline CDR1 is MGHDK and CDR2 is SYGVNS. Trimming cost V 4 bases and J 8 bases; bases outside gene matches: 9. In DNA form, the CDR3 reads TGTGCCAGCAGTGGGGGGACAGGGCCATGGGATTCACCCCTCCACTTT. As protein: CASSGGTGPWDSPLHF.

The sample holds a few counts of this clone. This chain uses TRBV7-7 with TRBJ2-3; TRBD2 matches 7 bases. Trimming cost V 5 bases and J 2 bases; bases outside gene matches: 7. Germline CDR1 is SSHAT and CDR2 is FNYEAQ (reference sequence). The CDR3 loop spans 15 amino acids. The CDR3 region is CASSPAGSVTDTQYF. In nucleotides, the CDR3 is TGTGCCAGCAGCCCAGCGGGATCCGTCACAGATACGCAGTATTTT.

V is TRBV7-9 and J is TRBJ1-6; possible D gene TRBD1, 6 bases. The CDR3 is made up of 14 amino acids. Germline V CDR1 and CDR2: SEHNR, FQNEAQ (reference sequence). V lost 0 bases to trimming and J lost 10 bases, with 10 bases between them. CDR3 protein: CASSLAGQLSPLHF. The DNA for the CDR3 is TGTGCCAGCAGCTTAGCTGGACAGCTCTCACCCCTCCACTTT.

The CDR3 bases are TGTGCCTGGCAAGGACAGGCGAGGTCACCCCTCCACTTT. Amino acid sequence: CAWQGQARSPLHF. The rearrangement links TRBV30 to TRBJ1-6; 7 nucleotides align to TRBD1. V shed 5 bases and J 10 bases; nucleotides not matched to a gene: 8. The CDR3 is 13 residues long. Germline V gives CDR1 GTSNPN, CDR2 SVGIG (reference sequence).

The J gene is TRBJ1-2, the V gene TRBV7-2; TRBD1 aligns across 9 bases. This CDR3 has 17 amino acids. V was pared by 1 base and J by 4 bases, with 10 bases of the junction left unmatched. Germline V CDR1 and CDR2: SGHTA, FQGNSA. The CDR3 DNA reads as TGTGCCAGCAGCTTAGGACAGGGGGAGAGTCAGGCCTATGGCTACACCTTC. Its translation is CASSLGQGESQAYGYTF.

The chain employs TRBV19 and TRBJ1-6; 8 bases align to TRBD1. Unmatched junction bases numbered 6, after V lost 6 bases and J lost 5 bases. The length of the CDR3 is 15 residues. Germline assignment: CDR1 LNHDA and CDR2 SQIVND (reference sequence). This CDR3 is CASSTRQGHNSPLHF. The CDR3 DNA sequence: TGTGCCAGTAGCACAAGACAGGGGCATAATTCACCCCTCCACTTT.